The 27 T cell receptor beta chains given below trace back to one sample, sequenced in a study of identical twins. TCRdb re-analysed the 5' RACE reads in MiXCR, keeping a single row per CDR3 protein. Of around 250,000 distinct CDR3 sequences in the sample, 5.5% to 8% were seen once. This sample also appeared in a second study, on yellow fever vaccine responses in identical twins.

Sequencing used memory (CD45RO+) T cells sorted from blood. The receptors were gathered from a woman aged 18-29 years in good health.

At least ten counts were recorded for this clonotype. This sequence joins TRBV20-1 and TRBJ1-5; D uncertain. The germline CDR1 and CDR2 sequences are DFQATT and SNEGSKA (reference sequence). V lost 3 bases and J 0 bases, leaving 9 bases between the germline ends. The CDR3 loop spans 14 amino acids. CDR3 residues: CSASAVNSNQPQHF. The CDR3 coding sequence is TGCAGTGCTAGTGCCGTAAATAGCAATCAGCCCCAGCATTTT.

This clonotype was found many times. This chain joins TRBV5-1 and TRBJ2-7, with 9 nucleotides matching TRBD2. The CDR3 covers 15 residues. Germline loops: CDR1 SGHRS, CDR2 YFSETQ. With V trimmed by 2 bases and J by 2 bases, 5 bases remained unmatched. The CDR3 DNA reads as TGCGCCAGCAGCTTTAATAGCGGGGGCCCCTACGAGCAGTACGTC. Protein sequence: CASSFNSGGPYEQYV.

There are many counts of this clonotype. The chain combines TRBV12-3 or TRBV12-4 with TRBJ1-2; D ambiguous. The V and J ends lost 1 base and 7 bases respectively, with 13 bases between them. CDR3 length equals 14 residues. CDR3 in DNA: TGTGCCAGCAGTTTAGGAACGGGGTATGGTGGCTACACCTTC. Amino acid sequence: CASSLGTGYGGYTF.

Details on this clonotype: A much larger clone differs from this one at a single base, so this may be a read error. This chain uses TRBV27 with TRBJ2-2; 8 bases map to TRBD2. CDR3 length: 15 amino acids. Germline V gene sequence: CDR1 MNHEY, CDR2 SMNVEV (reference sequence). J was trimmed by 0 bases and V by 7 bases; bases with no gene match: 4. The CDR3 loop reads CASKELAANTGELFF. CDR3 DNA: TGTGCCAGCAAGGAACTAGCGGCGAACACCGGGGAGCTGTTTTTT.

This clonotype appeared many times. The chain links TRBV7-9 to TRBJ2-5; no clear D gene. The V and J ends lost 6 bases and 0 bases respectively, with 5 bases between them. Germline V gene lookup returns CDR1 SEHNR and CDR2 FQNEAQ (reference sequence). The CDR3 is 12 residues long. The CDR3 here is CASRMNQETQYF. The CDR3 DNA sequence: TGTGCCAGCAGAATGAACCAAGAGACCCAGTACTTC.

This clonotype was recorded a few times. The chain employs TRBV4-2 and TRBJ2-7, with D perhaps TRBD2 (5 bases). Germline V lookup: CDR1 LGHNA, CDR2 YNFKEQ. Trimming cost V 6 bases and J 0 bases, with 12 bases left between them. The CDR3 loop spans 14 amino acids. CDR3 protein: CASRLGETSYEQYF. The CDR3 coding sequence is TGTGCCAGCAGACTAGGCGAAACCTCCTACGAGCAGTACTTC.

In this sample, this clonotype turned up many times. The chain couples TRBV24-1 to TRBJ2-3; TRBD1 aligns across 7 bases. V trimming: 3 bases; J trimming: 5 bases; junction bases outside the gene matches: 7. Germline V gives CDR1 KGHDR, CDR2 SFDVKD. The CDR3 contains 15 residues. The CDR3 region is CATSDRGGRQDTQYF. The DNA for the CDR3 is TGTGCCACCAGTGATAGAGGGGGCAGGCAAGATACGCAGTATTTT.

The chain joins TRBV5-6 to TRBJ2-7, with D unresolved. Germline V gene data show CDR1 as SGHDT and CDR2 as YYEEEE. V lost 2 bases to trimming and J lost 1 base, with 16 bases between them. The CDR3 has 16 amino acids. CDR3 in DNA: TGTGCCAGCAGCTTAGGAGTAGGACCGTCGTCCTACGAGCAGTACGTC. This gives the protein CASSLGVGPSSYEQYV.

The CDR3, as DNA: TGTGCCAGTGTCAAGGGAGTATCTAACACCGGGGAGCTGTTTTTT. Its protein product is CASVKGVSNTGELFF. The rearrangement uses TRBV19 and TRBJ2-2; perhaps TRBD2 as D (5 bases). The CDR3 is 15 amino acids. V lost 8 bases to trimming and J lost 2 bases, with 15 bases between them. Per the germline V gene, CDR1 is LNHDA and CDR2 is SQIVND (reference sequence).

V gene TRBV20-1 combines with J gene TRBJ1-3; D is possibly TRBD1 (5 bases). V lost 1 base and J 2 bases, leaving 12 bases between the germline ends. Germline V gene lookup returns CDR1 DFQATT and CDR2 SNEGSKA (reference sequence). This CDR3 has 15 residues. CDR3 residues: CSARVPGTAGNTIYF. Written as DNA, the CDR3 is TGCAGTGCTAGAGTACCCGGGACTGCTGGAAACACCATATATTTT.

This clonotype was recorded a few times. The CDR3 loop reads CASSEGWETQYF. CDR3 DNA sequence: TGTGCCAGCAGCGAGGGTTGGGAGACCCAGTACTTC. The genes are TRBV14 and TRBJ2-5; D perhaps matches TRBD2 (5 bases). Germline V gene data show CDR1 as SGHDN and CDR2 as FVKESK. There are 12 residues in the CDR3. Trimming took off 5 bases at V and 5 bases at J, with 9 bases between the two ends.

The V call is TRBV28, the J call TRBJ2-3; TRBD2 might be the D (5 bases). Per the germline V gene, CDR1 is MDHEN and CDR2 is SYDVKM. V shed 6 bases and J shed 6 bases, with 16 bases lying between them. This CDR3 is built from 14 residues. The CDR3 region is CASSRAVNRDTQYF. The CDR3 nucleotides are TGTGCCAGCAGCCGAGCGGTGAACCGGGATACGCAGTATTTT.

The V call is TRBV10-3, the J call TRBJ1-1; no firm D call. The length of the CDR3 is 14 residues. CDR1 and CDR2 from the germline V gene are ENHRY and SYGVKD. Trimming stripped 0 bases from V and 8 bases from J, with 13 bases between. The CDR3 reads CAISESGGWVEAFF. CDR3 nucleotides: TGTGCCATCAGTGAGTCGGGAGGTTGGGTCGAAGCTTTCTTT.

The chain combines TRBV29-1 with TRBJ2-5, with 7 bases identical to TRBD1. J was trimmed by 1 base and V by 4 bases; bases with no gene match: 3. Per the germline V gene, CDR1 is SQVTM and CDR2 is ANQGSEA. The CDR3 totals 13 residues. The CDR3 protein is CSVARDSQETQYF. CDR3 sequence (DNA): TGCAGCGTTGCCAGGGACAGCCAAGAGACCCAGTACTTC.

This chain uses TRBV3-1 with TRBJ2-5; D not certain. Between the trimmed V and J ends, which lost 3 bases and 5 bases, there was a span of 13 bases. This CDR3 has 14 amino acids. Per the germline V gene, CDR1 is LGHDT and CDR2 is YNNKEL (reference sequence). CDR3: CASSHYASTETQYF. The CDR3 coding sequence is TGTGCCAGCAGCCATTACGCCTCGACGGAGACCCAGTACTTC.

This clonotype was seen many times. The chain links TRBV20-1 to TRBJ2-3; D uncertain. V was cut by 4 bases and J by 3 bases, with 8 bases left in between. The length of the CDR3 is 12 residues. The germline gives CDR1 DFQATT, CDR2 SNEGSKA (reference sequence). The CDR3 spells CSAKLETDTQYF. The DNA of the CDR3 is TGCAGTGCTAAGTTAGAAACAGATACGCAGTATTTT.

This clonotype was observed at least ten times. V is TRBV5-1 and J is TRBJ2-3; D not certain. Between the trimmed V and J ends, which lost 4 bases and 6 bases, there was a span of 18 bases. CDR1 is SGHRS, CDR2 YFSETQ, per germline. The CDR3 spans 15 residues. CDR3 sequence: CASSAGLWNADTQYF. CDR3 coding DNA: TGCGCCAGCAGCGCTGGGTTGTGGAATGCGGATACGCAGTATTTT.

This clonotype has only a few counts. The genes are TRBV12-1 and TRBJ2-7; the tabulated D call, TRBD2, remains unverified against the DNA. TRBV12-1 is a listed pseudogene. The CDR3 spans 15 residues. This CDR3 reads CASSFRLAETYEQYF. The CDR3 DNA sequence: TGTGCCAGCAGCTTTCGGCTAGCAGAAACCTACGAGCAGTACTTC.

This clonotype was recorded a few times. J is TRBJ2-5 and V is TRBV3-1, with D perhaps assigned TRBD1 or TRBD2 (6 bases each). Looked up from germline, CDR1 is LGHDT and CDR2 is YNNKEL (reference sequence). This CDR3 spans 16 amino acids. V shed 0 bases and J shed 1 base, with 12 bases lying between them. The CDR3, as DNA: TGTGCCAGCAGCCAAGAGGGGGCGGGACTCCAAGAGACCCAGTACTTC. This codes for CASSQEGAGLQETQYF.

This clonotype came up many times. The chain has TRBV5-1 and TRBJ1-1; 9 bases map to TRBD1. The germline V gene encodes CDR1 SGHRS and CDR2 YFSETQ. Trimming cost V 0 bases and J 7 bases; bases outside gene matches: 7. The CDR3 covers 15 residues. In nucleotides, the CDR3 is TGCGCCAGCAGCTTGGCCGGACAGGGGATGAGTGAAGCTTTCTTT. Translation gives CASSLAGQGMSEAFF.

This clonotype appeared a few times. The rearrangement joins TRBV5-1 to TRBJ2-6; 7 nucleotides line up with TRBD1. Germline CDR1 is SGHRS and CDR2 is YFSETQ. V gave up 2 bases and J gave up 9 bases; unmatched junction bases: 11. The CDR3 extends over 16 amino acids. The CDR3 DNA reads as TGCGCCAGCAGCTTTGGACAGGCGATGGATGGCAACGTCCTGACTTTC. Translation: CASSFGQAMDGNVLTF. Looking up the rest from reference TRBV5-1 and TRBJ2-6 gives the full variable domain: KAGVTQTPRYLIKTRGQQVTLSCSPISGHRSVSWYQQTPGQGLQFLFEYFSETQRNKGNFPGRFSGRQFSNSRSEMNVSTLELGDSALYLCASSFGQAMDGNVLTFGAGSRLTVL.

This clonotype has only a few counts. J is TRBJ2-7 and V is TRBV19; 7 bases map to TRBD1. V was clipped by 3 bases and J by 1 base; unmatched bases: 6. Germline CDR1 reads LNHDA; CDR2 reads SQIVND (reference sequence). CDR3 length: 15 amino acids. This chain's CDR3 is CASSIKTGLSYEQYF. The CDR3 DNA sequence: TGTGCCAGTAGTATCAAGACAGGGTTGTCCTACGAGCAGTACTTC.

CDR3 bases: TGTGCCAGCGGGAGAGACAGGGTCAGTGAAAAACTGTTTTTT. Its translation: CASGRDRVSEKLFF. V usage is TRBV6-1 and J usage is TRBJ1-4; 7 nucleotides agree with TRBD1. The CDR3 has 14 residues. V gave up 8 bases and J gave up 7 bases; unmatched junction bases: 10. CDR1 is MNHNS and CDR2 is SASEGT in the germline V gene.

V usage is TRBV6-6 and J usage is TRBJ1-2; 7 nucleotides agree with TRBD1. Germline V gives CDR1 MNHNY, CDR2 SVGAGI (reference sequence). With V trimmed by 8 bases and J by 8 bases, 5 bases remained unmatched. The length of the CDR3 is 11 residues. CDR3 in amino acids: CASGQGGGYTF. The CDR3 DNA sequence: TGTGCCAGCGGGCAGGGGGGAGGCTACACCTTC.

This clonotype appeared a few times. The rearrangement joins TRBV10-3 to TRBJ1-6; TRBD1 matches at 11 bases. V lost 6 bases to trimming and J lost 9 bases; unmatched junction nucleotides: 13. CDR1 is ENHRY and CDR2 is SYGVKD in the germline V gene. The CDR3 totals 17 residues. Here the CDR3 reads CAIRKATGTGGGSPLHF. The CDR3 DNA follows: TGTGCCATCAGGAAAGCAACCGGGACAGGGGGTGGTTCACCCCTCCACTTT.

This clonotype turned up a few times. The rearrangement uses TRBV7-6 and TRBJ1-2, with D unclear. This CDR3 contains 15 residues. The V end lost 2 bases, the J end lost 4 bases, and 14 bases lay between the germline ends. Germline V gene lookup returns CDR1 SGHVS and CDR2 FNYEAQ. This chain's CDR3 is CASSLSDGDLYGYTF. CDR3 DNA sequence: TGTGCCAGCAGCTTATCGGACGGAGACCTCTATGGCTACACCTTC.

The V call is TRBV6-5, the J call TRBJ1-2; TRBD1 might be the D (6 bases). Trimming cost V 4 bases and J 6 bases, with 12 bases left between them. The length of the CDR3 is 13 residues. Looked up from germline, CDR1 is MNHEY and CDR2 is SVGAGI. The CDR3 loop is CASSFGAGDGYTF. The CDR3 nucleotides read TGTGCCAGCAGTTTCGGGGCAGGGGATGGCTACACCTTC.